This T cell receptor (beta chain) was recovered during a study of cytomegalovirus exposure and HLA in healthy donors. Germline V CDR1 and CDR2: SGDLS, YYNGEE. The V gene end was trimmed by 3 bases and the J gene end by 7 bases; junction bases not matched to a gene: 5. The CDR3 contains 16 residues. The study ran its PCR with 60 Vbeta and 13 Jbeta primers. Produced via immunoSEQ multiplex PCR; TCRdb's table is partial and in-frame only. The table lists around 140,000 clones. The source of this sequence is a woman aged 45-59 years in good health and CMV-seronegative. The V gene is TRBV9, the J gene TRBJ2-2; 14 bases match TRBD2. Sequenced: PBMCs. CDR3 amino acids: CASSGLAGGRNGELFF. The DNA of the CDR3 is TGTGCCAGCAGCGGACTAGCGGGAGGGCGGAACGGGGAGCTGTTTTTT.